The clone carrying this T cell receptor beta chain was seen only once. This sample stems from a study of T cell changes during pregnancy in multiple sclerosis. The repertoire was sequenced with immunoSEQ multiplex PCR; TCRdb's copy has only in-frame clones and lacks some. Among about 110,000 clones listed, about 89% were seen once. V lost 0 bases and J 6 bases, leaving 5 bases between the germline ends. This CDR3 region has 13 residues. Germline CDR1 is MRHNA and CDR2 is SNTAGT. This sample comprised peripheral blood, obtained after pregnancy. The chain has TRBV6-4 and TRBJ2-2; unclear D gene. This clonotype originated in a female donor with multiple sclerosis, enrolled in a pregnancy study. CDR3 bases: TGTGCCAGCAGTGACTCATCTCCCGGGGAGCTGTTTTTT. Translating gives CASSDSSPGELFF.